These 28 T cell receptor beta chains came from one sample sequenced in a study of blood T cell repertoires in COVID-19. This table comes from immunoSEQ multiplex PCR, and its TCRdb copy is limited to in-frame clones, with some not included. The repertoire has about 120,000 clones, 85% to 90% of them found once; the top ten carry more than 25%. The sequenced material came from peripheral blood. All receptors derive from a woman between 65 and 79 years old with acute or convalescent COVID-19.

The CDR3: CASSLSAGANVLTF. CDR3 bases: TGCGCCAGCAGCTTGTCTGCTGGGGCCAACGTCCTGACTTTC. The chain has TRBV5-1 and TRBJ2-6, with D unclear. CDR3 length: 14 residues. Germline-derived CDR1 and CDR2 are SGHRS and YFSETQ. V was pared by 1 base and J by 2 bases, with 4 bases between.

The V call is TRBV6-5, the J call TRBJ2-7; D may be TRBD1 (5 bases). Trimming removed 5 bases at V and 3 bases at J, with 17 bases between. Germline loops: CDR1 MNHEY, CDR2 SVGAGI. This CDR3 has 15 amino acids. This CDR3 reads CASSLQGGSVYEQYF. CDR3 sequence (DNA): TGTGCCAGCAGTCTCCAGGGTGGGTCAGTCTACGAGCAGTACTTC.

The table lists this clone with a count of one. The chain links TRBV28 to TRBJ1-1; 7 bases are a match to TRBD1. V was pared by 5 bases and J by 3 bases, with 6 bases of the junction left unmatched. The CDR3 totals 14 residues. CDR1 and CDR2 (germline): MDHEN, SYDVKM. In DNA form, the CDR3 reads TGTGCCAGCAGTGGGAGAGGGGGCCACACTGAAGCTTTCTTT. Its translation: CASSGRGGHTEAFF.

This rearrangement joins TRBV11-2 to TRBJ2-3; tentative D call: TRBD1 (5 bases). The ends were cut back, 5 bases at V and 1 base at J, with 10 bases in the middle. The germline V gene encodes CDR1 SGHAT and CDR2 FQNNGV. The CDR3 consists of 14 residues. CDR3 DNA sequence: TGTGCCAGCAGCCAAACGACAGGCACAGATACGCAGTATTTT. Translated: CASSQTTGTDTQYF.

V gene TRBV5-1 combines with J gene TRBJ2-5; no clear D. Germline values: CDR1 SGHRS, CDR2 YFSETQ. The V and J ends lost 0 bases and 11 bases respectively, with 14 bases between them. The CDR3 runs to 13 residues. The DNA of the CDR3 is TGCGCCAGCAGCTTGGAATTAGCTAGGAGACAGTACTTC. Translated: CASSLELARRQYF. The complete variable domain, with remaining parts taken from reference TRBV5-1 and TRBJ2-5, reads KAGVTQTPRYLIKTRGQQVTLSCSPISGHRSVSWYQQTPGQGLQFLFEYFSETQRNKGNFPGRFSGRQFSNSRSEMNVSTLELGDSALYLCASSLELARRQYFGPGTRLLVL.

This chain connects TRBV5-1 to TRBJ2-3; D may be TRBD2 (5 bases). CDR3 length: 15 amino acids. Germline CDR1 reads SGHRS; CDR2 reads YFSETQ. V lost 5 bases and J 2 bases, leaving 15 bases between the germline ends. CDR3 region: CASSLGGLLTDTQYF. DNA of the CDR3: TGCGCCAGCAGTCTTGGCGGGCTGCTCACAGATACGCAGTATTTT.

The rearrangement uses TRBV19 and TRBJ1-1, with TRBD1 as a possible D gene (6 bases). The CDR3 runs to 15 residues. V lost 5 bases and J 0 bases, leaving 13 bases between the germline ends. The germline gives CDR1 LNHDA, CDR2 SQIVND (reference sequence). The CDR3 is CASSADSPLNTEAFF. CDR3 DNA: TGTGCCAGTAGTGCGGACAGTCCCCTGAACACTGAAGCTTTCTTT.

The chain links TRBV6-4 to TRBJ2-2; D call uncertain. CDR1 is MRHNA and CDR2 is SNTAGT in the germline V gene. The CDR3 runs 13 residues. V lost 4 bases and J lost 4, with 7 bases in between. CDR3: CASSVAVTGELFF. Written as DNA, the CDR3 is TGTGCCAGCAGTGTGGCAGTCACCGGGGAGCTGTTTTTT.

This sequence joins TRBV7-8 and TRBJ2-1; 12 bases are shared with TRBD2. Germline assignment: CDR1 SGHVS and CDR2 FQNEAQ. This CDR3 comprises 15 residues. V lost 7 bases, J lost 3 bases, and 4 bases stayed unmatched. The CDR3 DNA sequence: TGTGCCAGCACCCGGACTAGCGGGGACTACAATGAGCAGTTCTTC. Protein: CASTRTSGDYNEQFF.

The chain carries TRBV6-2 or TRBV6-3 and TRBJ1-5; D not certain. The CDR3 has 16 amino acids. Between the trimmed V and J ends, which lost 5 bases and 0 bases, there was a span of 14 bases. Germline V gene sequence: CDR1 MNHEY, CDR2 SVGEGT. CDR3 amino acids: CASSPQAGYSNQPQHF. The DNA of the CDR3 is TGTGCCAGCAGTCCCCAGGCGGGGTATAGCAATCAGCCCCAGCATTTT.

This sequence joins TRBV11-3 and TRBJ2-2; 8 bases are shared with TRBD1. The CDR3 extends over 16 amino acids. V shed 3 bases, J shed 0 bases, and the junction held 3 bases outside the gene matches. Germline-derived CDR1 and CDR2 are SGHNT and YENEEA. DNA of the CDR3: TGTGCCAGCAGCTTCTCGACAGGGGCGAACACCGGGGAGCTGTTTTTT. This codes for CASSFSTGANTGELFF.

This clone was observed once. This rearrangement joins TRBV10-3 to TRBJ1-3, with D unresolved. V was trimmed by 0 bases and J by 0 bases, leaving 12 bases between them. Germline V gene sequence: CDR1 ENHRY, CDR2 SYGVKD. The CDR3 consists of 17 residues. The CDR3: CAISESAVSPSGNTIYF. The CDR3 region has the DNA TGTGCCATCAGTGAGTCGGCGGTGTCGCCCTCTGGAAACACCATATATTTT.

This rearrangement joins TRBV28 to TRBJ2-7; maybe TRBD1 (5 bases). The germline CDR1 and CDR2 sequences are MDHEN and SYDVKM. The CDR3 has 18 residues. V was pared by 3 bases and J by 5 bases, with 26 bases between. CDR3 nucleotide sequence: TGTGCCAGCAGTTTTATTGGGTATGGTAAGGGGTCGACTCACGAGCAGTACTTC. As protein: CASSFIGYGKGSTHEQYF.

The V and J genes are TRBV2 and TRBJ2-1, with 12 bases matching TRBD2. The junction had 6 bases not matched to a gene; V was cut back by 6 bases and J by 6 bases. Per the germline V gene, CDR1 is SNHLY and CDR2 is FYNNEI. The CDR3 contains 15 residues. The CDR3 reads CASRVLAGGGNEQFF. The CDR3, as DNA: TGTGCCAGCAGGGTACTAGCGGGGGGCGGCAATGAGCAGTTCTTC.

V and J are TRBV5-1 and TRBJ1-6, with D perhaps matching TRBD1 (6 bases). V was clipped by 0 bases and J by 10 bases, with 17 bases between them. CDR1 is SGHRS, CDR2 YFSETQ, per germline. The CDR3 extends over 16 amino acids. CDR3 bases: TGCGCCAGCAGCTTGGCACAGGGCCGGGGAACGTCACCCCTCCACTTT. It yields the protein CASSLAQGRGTSPLHF. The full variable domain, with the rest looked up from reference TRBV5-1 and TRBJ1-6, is KAGVTQTPRYLIKTRGQQVTLSCSPISGHRSVSWYQQTPGQGLQFLFEYFSETQRNKGNFPGRFSGRQFSNSRSEMNVSTLELGDSALYLCASSLAQGRGTSPLHFGNGTRLTVT.

Written as DNA, the CDR3 is TGCAGTGCTAGTCTCCTAGCGGGGACGAGCTCCTACAATGAGCAGTTCTTC. It translates to CSASLLAGTSSYNEQFF. This chain uses TRBV20-1 with TRBJ2-1; 9 nucleotides match TRBD2. This CDR3 region has 17 residues. Germline V lookup: CDR1 DFQATT, CDR2 SNEGSKA (reference sequence). V trimming: 3 bases; J trimming: 0 bases; junction bases outside the gene matches: 9.

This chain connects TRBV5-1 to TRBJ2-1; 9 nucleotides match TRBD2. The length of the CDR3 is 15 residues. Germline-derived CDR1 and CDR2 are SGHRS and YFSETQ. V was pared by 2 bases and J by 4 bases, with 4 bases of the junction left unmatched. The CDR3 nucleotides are TGCGCCAGCAGCTTCGCGGGGGGGCCGTACAATGAGCAGTTCTTC. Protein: CASSFAGGPYNEQFF. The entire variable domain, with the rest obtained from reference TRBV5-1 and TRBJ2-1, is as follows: KAGVTQTPRYLIKTRGQQVTLSCSPISGHRSVSWYQQTPGQGLQFLFEYFSETQRNKGNFPGRFSGRQFSNSRSEMNVSTLELGDSALYLCASSFAGGPYNEQFFGPGTRLTVL.

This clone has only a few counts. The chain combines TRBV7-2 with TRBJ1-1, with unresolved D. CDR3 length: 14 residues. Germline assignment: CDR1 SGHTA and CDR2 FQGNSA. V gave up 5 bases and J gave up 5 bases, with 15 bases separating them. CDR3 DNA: TGTGCCAGCAGCCCAAGAGGCATGGGTACTGAAGCTTTCTTT. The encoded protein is CASSPRGMGTEAFF.

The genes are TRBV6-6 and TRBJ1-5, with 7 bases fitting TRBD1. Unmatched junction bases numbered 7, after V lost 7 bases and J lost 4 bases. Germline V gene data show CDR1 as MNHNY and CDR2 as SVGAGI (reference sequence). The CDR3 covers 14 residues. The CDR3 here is CASTPPGGNQPQHF. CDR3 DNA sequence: TGTGCCAGCACCCCACCAGGGGGGAATCAGCCCCAGCATTTT.

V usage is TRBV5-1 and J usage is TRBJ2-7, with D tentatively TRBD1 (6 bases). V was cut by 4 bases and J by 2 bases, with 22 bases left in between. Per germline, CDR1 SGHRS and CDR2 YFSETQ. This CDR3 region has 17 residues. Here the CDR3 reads CASSPGQLRPPAYEQYF. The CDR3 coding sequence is TGCGCCAGCAGCCCCGGACAGCTACGCCCTCCGGCCTACGAGCAGTACTTC.

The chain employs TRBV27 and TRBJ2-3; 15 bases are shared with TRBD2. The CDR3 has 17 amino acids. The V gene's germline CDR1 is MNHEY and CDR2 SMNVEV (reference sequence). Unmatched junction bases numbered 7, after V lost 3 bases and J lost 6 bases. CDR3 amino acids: CASSFAGLAGGRDTQYF. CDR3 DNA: TGTGCCAGCAGTTTCGCTGGACTAGCGGGGGGGCGGGATACGCAGTATTTT.

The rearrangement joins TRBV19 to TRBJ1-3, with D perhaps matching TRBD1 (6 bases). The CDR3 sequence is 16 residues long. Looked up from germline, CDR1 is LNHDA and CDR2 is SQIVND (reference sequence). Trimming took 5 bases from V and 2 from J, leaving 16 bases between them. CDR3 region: CASSPPQGVTGNTIYF. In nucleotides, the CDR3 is TGTGCCAGTAGTCCCCCACAGGGCGTCACTGGAAACACCATATATTTT.

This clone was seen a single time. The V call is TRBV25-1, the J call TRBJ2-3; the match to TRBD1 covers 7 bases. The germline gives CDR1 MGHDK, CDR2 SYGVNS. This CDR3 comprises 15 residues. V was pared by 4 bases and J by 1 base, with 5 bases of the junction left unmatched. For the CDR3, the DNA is TGTGCCAGCAGTGTATTCGGACAGGGCACAGATACGCAGTATTTT. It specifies CASSVFGQGTDTQYF.

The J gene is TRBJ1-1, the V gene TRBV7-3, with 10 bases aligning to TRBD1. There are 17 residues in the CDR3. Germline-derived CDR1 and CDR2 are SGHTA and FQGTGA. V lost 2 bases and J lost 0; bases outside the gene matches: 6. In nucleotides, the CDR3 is TGTGCCAGCAGCTTATTCGGACAGGGGGTCATGAACACTGAAGCTTTCTTT. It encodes CASSLFGQGVMNTEAFF.

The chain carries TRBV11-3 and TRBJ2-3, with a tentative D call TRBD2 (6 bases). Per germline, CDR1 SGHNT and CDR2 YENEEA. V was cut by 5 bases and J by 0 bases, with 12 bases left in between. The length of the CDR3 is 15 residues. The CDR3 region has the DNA TGTGCCAGCAGCCCCCGGGGGACTAGCACAGATACGCAGTATTTT. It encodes CASSPRGTSTDTQYF.

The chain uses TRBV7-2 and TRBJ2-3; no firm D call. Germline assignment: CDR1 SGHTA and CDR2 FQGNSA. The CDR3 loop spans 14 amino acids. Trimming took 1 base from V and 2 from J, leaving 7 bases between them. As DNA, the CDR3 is TGTGCCAGCAGCTTAGTCAGGAACACAGATACGCAGTATTTT. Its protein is CASSLVRNTDTQYF.

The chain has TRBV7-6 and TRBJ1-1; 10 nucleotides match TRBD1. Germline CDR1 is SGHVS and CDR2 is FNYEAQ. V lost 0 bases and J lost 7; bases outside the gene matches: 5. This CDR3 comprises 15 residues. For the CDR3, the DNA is TGTGCCAGCAGCTTAGCGTTGGGACAGGGGAATGAAGCTTTCTTT. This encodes CASSLALGQGNEAFF.

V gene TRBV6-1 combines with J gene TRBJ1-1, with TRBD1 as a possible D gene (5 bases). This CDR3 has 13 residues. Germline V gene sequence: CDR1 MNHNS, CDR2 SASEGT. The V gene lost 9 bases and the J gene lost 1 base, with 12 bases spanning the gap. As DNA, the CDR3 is TGTGCCAGTAAAAGGGGCCCGAACACTGAAGCTTTCTTT. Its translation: CASKRGPNTEAFF.